These 22 T cell receptor beta chains were all obtained from the same sample, sequenced in a study of T cell responses to AZD1222 COVID-19 vaccine. This table comes from immunoSEQ multiplex PCR, and its TCRdb copy is limited to in-frame clones, with some not included. The sample consists of approximately 75,000 clones, under 90% of them appearing once. The sample consisted of peripheral blood, taken 28 days after the second AZD1222 dose. These receptor sequences come from an adult who received the AZD1222 COVID-19 vaccine.

This clone showed up just a few times. The chain has TRBV19 and TRBJ2-1, with a possible D match to TRBD1 (6 bases). V was trimmed by 5 bases and J by 9 bases, leaving 11 bases between them. The CDR3 is made up of 12 amino acids. In germline, CDR1 is LNHDA, CDR2 SQIVND (reference sequence). The CDR3 reads CASSSGVGEQFF. CDR3 nucleotides: TGTGCCAGTAGTTCAGGGGTCGGTGAGCAGTTCTTC.

This chain uses TRBV30 with TRBJ1-4, with 9 bases aligning to TRBD1. The trim removed 0 bases at V and 3 bases at J, leaving 2 bases unmatched. This CDR3 contains 15 residues. Looked up from germline, CDR1 is GTSNPN and CDR2 is SVGIG (reference sequence). The CDR3 nucleotides are TGTGCCTGGAGTGTACAGGGGGCAGCTAATGAAAAACTGTTTTTT. Protein sequence: CAWSVQGAANEKLFF.

The rearrangement joins TRBV7-2 to TRBJ1-5; the match to TRBD1 covers 7 bases. Unmatched junction bases numbered 7, after V lost 4 bases and J lost 4 bases. Germline V gene lookup returns CDR1 SGHTA and CDR2 FQGNSA. CDR3 length: 15 amino acids. CDR3 nucleotides: TGTGCCAGCAGCTCCCGGGGACAGATAAATCAGCCCCAGCATTTT. It translates to CASSSRGQINQPQHF.

The chain recombines TRBV5-4 with TRBJ2-3; the D is unclear. CDR1 and CDR2 (germline): SGHNT, YYREEE (reference sequence). Trimming took 3 bases from V and 1 from J, leaving 6 bases between them. The CDR3 runs 13 residues. The CDR3 protein is CASSSQGTDTQYF. DNA of the CDR3: TGTGCCAGCAGCTCCCAGGGCACAGATACGCAGTATTTT.

The rearrangement links TRBV6-5 to TRBJ1-5; 7 nucleotides agree with TRBD1. Trimming removed 4 bases from V and 3 bases from J; junction bases left unmatched: 6. Germline CDR1 is MNHEY and CDR2 is SVGAGI. This CDR3 has 15 residues. The CDR3 bases are TGTGCCAGCAGTTCCCAGGGGGTTACCAATCAGCCCCAGCATTTT. This gives the protein CASSSQGVTNQPQHF.

This clone was observed a single time. The chain recombines TRBV9 with TRBJ2-5; no firm D call. V dropped 3 bases and J dropped 3 bases, with 15 bases sitting between them. CDR3 length equals 15 residues. Germline lookup yields CDR1 SGDLS and CDR2 YYNGEE. The CDR3 spells CASSEGRVEKETQYF. The CDR3 nucleotides are TGTGCCAGCAGCGAGGGTAGGGTAGAGAAAGAGACCCAGTACTTC.

V gene TRBV7-9 combines with J gene TRBJ2-7, with D possibly matching TRBD2 (6 bases). V lost 5 bases and J 0 bases, leaving 14 bases between the germline ends. The CDR3 spans 15 residues. The germline CDR1 and CDR2 sequences are SEHNR and FQNEAQ (reference sequence). The CDR3 coding sequence is TGTGCCAGCAGCGTGGGACTCTCGAGCTCCTACGAGCAGTACTTC. Translated: CASSVGLSSSYEQYF.

This chain joins TRBV18 and TRBJ2-3, with no clear D. The CDR3 totals 13 residues. V was clipped by 5 bases and J by 4 bases, with 10 bases between them. Germline lookup yields CDR1 KGHSH and CDR2 LQKENI. CDR3 residues: CASSSQSADTQYF. The CDR3, as DNA: TGTGCCAGCTCAAGCCAGAGCGCAGATACGCAGTATTTT.

The chain couples TRBV9 to TRBJ2-2; unclear D gene. Germline CDR1 is SGDLS and CDR2 is YYNGEE. This CDR3 comprises 13 residues. The ends were cut back, 9 bases at V and 6 bases at J, with 15 bases in the middle. The DNA for the CDR3 is TGTGCCACCCCCGGAACTAAGCCCGGGGAGCTGTTTTTT. Protein product: CATPGTKPGELFF. The full variable domain, its missing parts supplied by reference TRBV9 and TRBJ2-2, is DSGVTQTPKHLITATGQRVTLRCSPRSGDLSVYWYQQSLDQGLQFLIQYYNGEERAKGNILERFSAQQFPDLHSELNLSSLELGDSALYFCATPGTKPGELFFGEGSRLTVL.

This clone was counted a few times. The V and J genes are TRBV7-9 and TRBJ2-7, with D perhaps TRBD2 (6 bases). Between the trimmed V and J ends, which lost 4 bases and 1 base, there was a span of 14 bases. In germline, CDR1 is SEHNR, CDR2 FQNEAQ (reference sequence). The CDR3 spans 15 residues. The CDR3 spells CASSSQWDSSYEQYF. CDR3 nucleotides: TGTGCCAGCAGCTCCCAATGGGACTCATCCTACGAGCAGTACTTC.

The chain is built from TRBV19 and TRBJ1-2; 7 bases are shared with TRBD1. With 7 bases clipped from V and 4 bases from J, the junction kept 9 bases outside the gene matches. Germline V gene sequence: CDR1 LNHDA, CDR2 SQIVND (reference sequence). This CDR3 is 14 amino acids long. CDR3 region: CASTPTGPFYGYTF. CDR3 bases: TGTGCCAGTACCCCGACAGGGCCGTTCTATGGCTACACCTTC.

V is TRBV24-1 and J is TRBJ1-2; D is unclear. CDR3 length: 15 residues. Per the germline V gene, CDR1 is KGHDR and CDR2 is SFDVKD. V was cut by 4 bases and J by 6 bases, with 17 bases left in between. The CDR3: CATSDSPASRDGYTF. CDR3 sequence (DNA): TGTGCCACCAGTGACTCCCCGGCGAGTAGGGATGGCTACACCTTC.

The rearrangement joins TRBV30 to TRBJ2-7, with 9 bases matching TRBD1. J gave up 4 bases and V 1 base, and 8 bases lay outside the gene matches. The CDR3 is 15 amino acids. Germline CDR1 GTSNPN, CDR2 SVGIG (reference sequence). As DNA, the CDR3 is TGTGCCTGGAGTGCCCCGGGACAGGGCTTGTACGAGCAGTACTTC. Its translation: CAWSAPGQGLYEQYF.

This clone was recorded once. The genes are TRBV28 and TRBJ2-7, with TRBD1 matching 7 bases. The CDR3 runs to 12 residues. Germline lookup yields CDR1 MDHEN and CDR2 SYDVKM. V lost 5 bases, J lost 7 bases, and 5 bases stayed unmatched. The CDR3 here is CASSPTQGEQYF. CDR3 DNA sequence: TGTGCCAGCAGTCCCACACAGGGGGAGCAGTACTTC. The full variable domain, rest sourced from reference TRBV28 and TRBJ2-7, is DVKVTQSSRYLVKRTGEKVFLECVQDMDHENMFWYRQDPGLGLRLIYFSYDVKMKEKGDIPEGYSVSREKKERFSLILESASTNQTSMYLCASSPTQGEQYFGPGTRLTVT.

V gene TRBV4-1 combines with J gene TRBJ2-3; the D gene is possibly TRBD1 (5 bases). Germline-derived CDR1 and CDR2 are MGHRA and YSYEKL. V was shortened by 4 bases and J by 0 bases, with 17 bases between the two germline ends. This CDR3 contains 17 residues. The CDR3: CASSRGPAATSTDTQYF. DNA for the CDR3: TGCGCCAGCAGCCGGGGCCCAGCAGCGACTAGCACAGATACGCAGTATTTT.

The chain couples TRBV11-3 to TRBJ2-3, with a possible D match to TRBD1 (5 bases). The length of the CDR3 is 17 residues. Trimming left V 4 bases short and J 2 bases short, with 19 bases between. Germline CDR1 is SGHNT and CDR2 is YENEEA. The CDR3 DNA reads as TGTGCCAGCAGCTCCCGCGGAGACAGAGACCCCACAGATACGCAGTATTTT. Its translation: CASSSRGDRDPTDTQYF.

The chain recombines TRBV5-1 with TRBJ1-1, with TRBD1 as a possible D gene (6 bases). The CDR3 totals 14 residues. The V gene's germline CDR1 is SGHRS and CDR2 YFSETQ. The ends were cut back, 3 bases at V and 0 bases at J, with 9 bases in the middle. The CDR3 loop reads CASSWGQVNTEAFF. Here the CDR3 DNA reads TGCGCCAGCAGCTGGGGGCAAGTGAACACTGAAGCTTTCTTT.

The chain recombines TRBV7-2 with TRBJ2-7; 11 bases are shared with TRBD2. Trimming removed 1 base from V and 6 bases from J; junction bases left unmatched: 5. The CDR3 runs 15 residues. Per germline, CDR1 SGHTA and CDR2 FQGNSA. The CDR3: CASSLVGTSGVEQYF. The CDR3 DNA sequence: TGTGCCAGCAGCTTAGTAGGGACTAGCGGTGTCGAGCAGTACTTC.

This clone was detected once. This chain links TRBV3-1 (or the pseudogene TRBV3-2) with TRBJ2-5; D gene unclear. CDR1 is LGHDT and CDR2 is YNNKEL in the germline V gene (reference sequence). With 4 bases removed from V and 5 bases from J, the gap between germline ends came to 11 bases. This CDR3 contains 13 residues. CDR3 region: CASSPGGQETQYF. In nucleotides, the CDR3 is TGTGCCAGCAGCCCGGGCGGTCAGGAGACCCAGTACTTC.

This clone appeared a few times. V gene TRBV18 combines with J gene TRBJ2-7; D ambiguous. The CDR3 covers 16 residues. V lost 2 bases and J 2 bases, leaving 16 bases between the germline ends. Germline-derived CDR1 and CDR2 are KGHSH and LQKENI. CDR3 sequence reads: CASSPIGPSPTYEQYF. CDR3 DNA sequence: TGTGCCAGCTCACCAATAGGGCCCTCCCCCACCTACGAGCAGTACTTC.

The V gene is TRBV6-5, the J gene TRBJ1-5; D is ambiguous. The CDR3 totals 16 residues. With 0 bases removed from V and 2 bases from J, the gap between germline ends came to 11 bases. CDR1 and CDR2 (germline): MNHEY, SVGAGI. The CDR3: CASSYSWGGGNQPQHF. CDR3 DNA: TGTGCCAGCAGTTACTCGTGGGGTGGGGGCAATCAGCCCCAGCATTTT.

The gene calls are TRBV19 and TRBJ1-3; a weak D match, TRBD1 (5 bases). Trimming took 3 bases from V and 2 from J, leaving 11 bases between them. Germline CDR1 is LNHDA and CDR2 is SQIVND (reference sequence). The CDR3 consists of 15 residues. CDR3: CASSMVGTPGNTIYF. CDR3 nucleotides: TGTGCCAGTAGTATGGTGGGGACGCCTGGAAACACCATATATTTT.